The present T cell receptor (beta chain) was sequenced within a study of T cells after yellow fever vaccination. Study-level results: The booster saw the reappearance of most primary-vaccination clones (96% CD4, 80% to 90% CD8). Peaking on day 5 versus 15, the secondary response was faster but weaker.

Between the trimmed V and J ends, which lost 1 base and 6 bases, there was a span of 6 bases. The CDR3 is 12 residues long. Germline lookup yields CDR1 DFQATT and CDR2 SNEGSKA (reference sequence). They built TCR cDNA with 5'RACE template switching, a step that put in a universal primer site and UMIs. One entry per CDR3 protein results from TCRdb running MiXCR on the 5' RACE reads. The table records some 600,000 distinct CDR3 sequences, around 16% of them present only once. Concerning this clonotype itself: What it binds is unknown.

The sequence was collected from a man between 18 and 29 years old who received the YFV17D yellow fever vaccine. This sample comprised PBMCs, obtained roughly 5 days after the first yellow fever vaccination. The chain uses TRBV20-1 and TRBJ2-2, with no clear D. In nucleotides, the CDR3 is TGCAGTGCTAGAGCGCGACCCGGGGAGCTGTTTTTT. It encodes CSARARPGELFF.